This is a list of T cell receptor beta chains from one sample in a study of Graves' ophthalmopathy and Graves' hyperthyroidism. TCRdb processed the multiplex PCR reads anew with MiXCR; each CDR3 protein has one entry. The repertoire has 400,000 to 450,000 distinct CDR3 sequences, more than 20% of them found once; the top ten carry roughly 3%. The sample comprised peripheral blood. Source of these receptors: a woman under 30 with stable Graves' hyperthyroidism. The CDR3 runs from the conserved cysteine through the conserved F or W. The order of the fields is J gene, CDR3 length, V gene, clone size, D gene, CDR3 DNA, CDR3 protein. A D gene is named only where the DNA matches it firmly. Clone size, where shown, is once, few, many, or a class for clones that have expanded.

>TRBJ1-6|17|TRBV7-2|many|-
TGTGCCAGCAGCTTAGTAGGAGGGGCCTCCTATAATTCACCCCTCCACTTT
CASSLVGGASYNSPLHF
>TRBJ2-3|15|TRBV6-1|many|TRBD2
TGTGCCAGCGTGGGGGTAGCGGGAGCCTCAGATACGCAGTATTTT
CASVGVAGASDTQYF
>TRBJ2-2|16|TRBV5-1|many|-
TGCGCCAGCAGCTTGAACAGCCTTTCTTTGGAAGGGGAGCTGTTTTTT
CASSLNSLSLEGELFF
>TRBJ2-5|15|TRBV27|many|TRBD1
TGTGCCAGCAGTTTATATGCGGACAGGGAAGAGACCCAGTACTTC
CASSLYADREETQYF
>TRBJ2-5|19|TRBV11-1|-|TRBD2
TGTGCCAGCAGCGCCGGGATAGCGGGGAGTTGGGAAACTCAAGAGACCCAGTACTTC
CASSAGIAGSWETQETQYF
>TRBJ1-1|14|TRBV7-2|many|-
TGTGCCAGCAGCTTAGAACACCTGAACACTGAAGCTTTCTTT
CASSLEHLNTEAFF
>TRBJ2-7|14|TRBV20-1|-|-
TGCAGTGCTAGGGGTGGGGGGCGGAGGGACGAGCAGTACTTC
CSARGGGRRDEQYF
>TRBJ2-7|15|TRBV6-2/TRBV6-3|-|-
TGTGCCAGCACCCCGCACCAGGCGCGCTCCTACGATCAGTACTTC
CASTPHQARSYDQYF
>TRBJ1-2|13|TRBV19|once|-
TGTGCCAGTAGTATTGGACGGCAGAATGGCTACACCTTC
CASSIGRQNGYTF
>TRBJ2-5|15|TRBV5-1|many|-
TGCGCCAGCAGCCCGGGGAGGGGGGTTCAAGAGACCCAGTACTTC
CASSPGRGVQETQYF
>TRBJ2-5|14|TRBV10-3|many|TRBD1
TGTGCCATCAGTGGGGACAGGGCAAAGGAGACCCAGTACTTC
CAISGDRAKETQYF
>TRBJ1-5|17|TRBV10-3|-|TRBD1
TGTGCCTCAACGCGGGGGACAGGGGCTACGCTTGATCAGCCCCAGCATTTT
CASTRGTGATLDQPQHF
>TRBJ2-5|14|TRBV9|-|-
TGTGCCAGCAGCCCCCGGCCAGGGCAAGAGACCCAGTACTTC
CASSPRPGQETQYF
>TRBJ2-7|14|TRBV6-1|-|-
TGTGCCAGCAGCTGGACATCTTCTGGTTACGAGCAGTACTTC
CASSWTSSGYEQYF
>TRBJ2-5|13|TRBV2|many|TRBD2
TGTGCCTCTAAACGGGGGGAAGGAGAGACCCAGTACTTC
CASKRGEGETQYF
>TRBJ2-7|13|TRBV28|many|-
TGTGCCAGCAGTTTTAGGGACCGGGGAGAGCAGTACTTC
CASSFRDRGEQYF
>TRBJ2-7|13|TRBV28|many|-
TGTGCCAGCTTCCCGGGGTCTTCCTACGAGCAGTACTTC
CASFPGSSYEQYF
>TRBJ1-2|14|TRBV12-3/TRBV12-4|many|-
TGTGCCAGCAGTTTCGGTCTACAAGCTCTGGGCTACACCTTC
CASSFGLQALGYTF
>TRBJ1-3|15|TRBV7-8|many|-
TGTGCCAGCAGTCCCCGTGGACGCTACGGAAACACCATATATTTT
CASSPRGRYGNTIYF
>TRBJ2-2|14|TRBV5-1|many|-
TGCGCCAGCACCCTTTACGCGAACACCGGGGAGCTGTTTTTT
CASTLYANTGELFF
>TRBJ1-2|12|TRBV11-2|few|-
TGTGCCAGCAGCTTTCCGGGGCTTGGCTACACCTTC
CASSFPGLGYTF
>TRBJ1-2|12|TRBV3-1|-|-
TGTGCCAGCAGCCAGCCCAGGGGCGGCTACACCTTC
CASSQPRGGYTF
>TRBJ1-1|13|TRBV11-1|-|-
TGTGCCAGCAAACGGGGGGTAAACACTGAAGCTTTCTTT
CASKRGVNTEAFF
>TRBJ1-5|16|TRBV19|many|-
TGTGCCAGTAGTATCCCCCCTACTCAGCCGAATCAGCCCCAGCATTTT
CASSIPPTQPNQPQHF